The clone carrying this T cell receptor beta chain was seen only a few times. Its target is not known. The DNA is omitted, as the CDR3 cannot be located on it reliably, and the CDR3 follows TCRdb's listing. Including both end residues, the CDR3 is 14 amino acids long. Germline CDR1 is GTSNPN and CDR2 is SVGIG (reference sequence). The source of the sample is a study of human T cells and chemical hapten exposure. In the study overall: Patients additionally received therapeutic doses of diphenylcyclopropenone on the scalp once a week, and this continued throughout the roughly 22-week study. Study-wide points: No change in TCRs above 1 in 1000 frequency was produced by DPC sensitization.

Specified time point: pre-sensitization, week 0. The treatment denotes: therapeutic diphenylcyclopropenone sensitization with weekly scalp DPC. Total RNA was isolated from unfractionated whole blood. The study's library attached unique molecular identifiers to single cDNA molecules. Using its own MiXCR run on the RACE reads, TCRdb lists one record per CDR3 protein. Of under 60,000 distinct CDR3 sequences in the sample, roughly a tenth are singletons; the top ten hold roughly 10%. The sample consisted of whole blood, taken in connection with sensitization to the hapten diphenylcyclopropenone (DPC). The receptor was isolated from a woman in her twenties or thirties with alopecia areata. Some clones in this sample may be carry-over from other donors' samples. The chain employs TRBV30 and TRBJ2-2. The CDR3 loop is CAWNTPFGAGELFF.